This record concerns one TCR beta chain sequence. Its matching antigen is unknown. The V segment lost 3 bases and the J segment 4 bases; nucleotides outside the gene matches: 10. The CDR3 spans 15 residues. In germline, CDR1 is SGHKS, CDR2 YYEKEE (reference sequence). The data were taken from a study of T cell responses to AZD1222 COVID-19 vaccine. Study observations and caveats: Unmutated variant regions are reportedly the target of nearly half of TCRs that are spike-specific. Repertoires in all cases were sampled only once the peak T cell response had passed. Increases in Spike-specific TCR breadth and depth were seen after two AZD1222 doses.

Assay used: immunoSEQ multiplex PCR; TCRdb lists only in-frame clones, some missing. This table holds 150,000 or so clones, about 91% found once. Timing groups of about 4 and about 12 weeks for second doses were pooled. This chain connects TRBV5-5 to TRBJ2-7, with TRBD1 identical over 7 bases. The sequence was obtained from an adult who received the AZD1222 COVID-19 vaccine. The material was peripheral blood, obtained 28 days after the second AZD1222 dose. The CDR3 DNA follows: TGTGCCAGCAGCTATGGCAGGGGGAAGGGGTACGAGCAGTACTTC. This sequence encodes CASSYGRGKGYEQYF.